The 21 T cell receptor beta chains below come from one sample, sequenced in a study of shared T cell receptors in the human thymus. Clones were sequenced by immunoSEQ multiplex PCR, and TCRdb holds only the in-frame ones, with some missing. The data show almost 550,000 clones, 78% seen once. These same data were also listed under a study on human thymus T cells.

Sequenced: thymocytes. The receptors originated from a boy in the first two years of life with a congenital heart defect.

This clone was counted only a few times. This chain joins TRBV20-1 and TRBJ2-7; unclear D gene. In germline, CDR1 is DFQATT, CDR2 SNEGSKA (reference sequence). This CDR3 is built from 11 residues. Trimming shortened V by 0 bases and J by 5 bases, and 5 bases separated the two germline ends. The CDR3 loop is CSARDIHEQYF. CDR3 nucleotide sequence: TGCAGTGCTAGAGATATTCACGAGCAGTACTTC.

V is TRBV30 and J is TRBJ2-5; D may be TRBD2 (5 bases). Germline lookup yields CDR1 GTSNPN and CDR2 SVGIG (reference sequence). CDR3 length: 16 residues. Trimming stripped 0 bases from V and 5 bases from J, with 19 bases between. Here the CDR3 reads CAWSVERDQVWETQYF. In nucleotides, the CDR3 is TGTGCCTGGAGTGTAGAACGGGATCAGGTCTGGGAGACCCAGTACTTC.

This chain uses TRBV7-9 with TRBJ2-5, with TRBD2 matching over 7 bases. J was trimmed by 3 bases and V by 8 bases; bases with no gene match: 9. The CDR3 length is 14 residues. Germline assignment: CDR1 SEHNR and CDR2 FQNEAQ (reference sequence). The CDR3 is CASGGRGPKETQYF. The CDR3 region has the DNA TGTGCCAGCGGGGGGAGGGGCCCCAAAGAGACCCAGTACTTC.

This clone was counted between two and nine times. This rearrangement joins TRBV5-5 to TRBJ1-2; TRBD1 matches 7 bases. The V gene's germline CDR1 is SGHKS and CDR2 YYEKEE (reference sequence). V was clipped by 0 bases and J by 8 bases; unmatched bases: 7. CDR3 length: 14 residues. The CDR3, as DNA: TGTGCCAGCAGCTTGGAAGGGGACAGTCGGGGCTACACCTTC. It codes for CASSLEGDSRGYTF. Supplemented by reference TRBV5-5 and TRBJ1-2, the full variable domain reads DAGVTQSPTHLIKTRGQQVTLRCSPISGHKSVSWYQQVLGQGPQFIFQYYEKEERGRGNFPDRFSARQFPNYSSELNVNALLLGDSALYLCASSLEGDSRGYTFGSGTRLTVV.

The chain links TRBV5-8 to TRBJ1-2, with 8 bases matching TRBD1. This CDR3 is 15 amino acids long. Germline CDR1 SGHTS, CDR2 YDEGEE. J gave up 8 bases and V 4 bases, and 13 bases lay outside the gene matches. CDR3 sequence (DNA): TGTGCCAGCAGCACACCCGGACAGGGCCGAGGAGGCTACACCTTC. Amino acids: CASSTPGQGRGGYTF.

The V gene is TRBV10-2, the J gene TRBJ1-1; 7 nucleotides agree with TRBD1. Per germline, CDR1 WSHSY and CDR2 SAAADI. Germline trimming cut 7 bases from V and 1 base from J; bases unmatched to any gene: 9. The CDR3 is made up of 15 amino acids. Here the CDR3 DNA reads TGCGCCAGCACCTTTGACAGGGCGGAGAACACTGAAGCTTTCTTT. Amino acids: CASTFDRAENTEAFF.

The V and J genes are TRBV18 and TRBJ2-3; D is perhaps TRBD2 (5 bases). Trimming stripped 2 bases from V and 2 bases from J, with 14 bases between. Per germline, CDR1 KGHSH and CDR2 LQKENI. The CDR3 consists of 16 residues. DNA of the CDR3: TGTGCCAGCTCACCAGTCAAGCGGATTTACACAGATACGCAGTATTTT. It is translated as CASSPVKRIYTDTQYF.

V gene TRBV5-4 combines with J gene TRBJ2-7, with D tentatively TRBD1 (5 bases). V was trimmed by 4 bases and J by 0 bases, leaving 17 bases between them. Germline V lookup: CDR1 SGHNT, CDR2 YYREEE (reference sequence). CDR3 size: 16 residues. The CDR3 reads CASSHTLTANSYEQYF. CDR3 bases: TGTGCCAGCAGCCATACGTTGACAGCTAACTCCTACGAGCAGTACTTC. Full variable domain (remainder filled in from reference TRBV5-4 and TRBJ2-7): ETGVTQSPTHLIKTRGQQVTLRCSSQSGHNTVSWYQQALGQGPQFIFQYYREEENGRGNFPPRFSGLQFPNYSSELNVNALELDDSALYLCASSHTLTANSYEQYFGPGTRLTVT.

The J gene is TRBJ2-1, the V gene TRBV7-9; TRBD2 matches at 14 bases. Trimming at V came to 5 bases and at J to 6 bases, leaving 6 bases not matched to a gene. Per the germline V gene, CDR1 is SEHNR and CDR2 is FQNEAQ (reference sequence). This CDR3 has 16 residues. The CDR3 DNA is TGTGCCAGCAGCCAGGGACTAGCGGGAGAGGGCAATGAGCAGTTCTTC. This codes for CASSQGLAGEGNEQFF.

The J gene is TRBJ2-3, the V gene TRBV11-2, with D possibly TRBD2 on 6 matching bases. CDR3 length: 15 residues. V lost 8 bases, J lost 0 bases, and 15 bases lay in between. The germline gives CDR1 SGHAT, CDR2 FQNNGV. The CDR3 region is CASPPTAGSTDTQYF. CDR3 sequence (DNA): TGTGCCAGCCCCCCTACGGCGGGGAGCACAGATACGCAGTATTTT.

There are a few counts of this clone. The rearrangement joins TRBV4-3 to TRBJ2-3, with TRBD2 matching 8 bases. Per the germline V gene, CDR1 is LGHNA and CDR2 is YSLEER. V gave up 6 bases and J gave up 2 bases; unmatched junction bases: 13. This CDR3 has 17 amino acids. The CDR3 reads CASSQSGSGSHTDTQYF. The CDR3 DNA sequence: TGCGCCAGCAGTCAAAGCGGGAGCGGTTCCCACACAGATACGCAGTATTTT.

The CDR3 sequence is CASSSLGDFGGGEQFF. CDR3 bases: TGTGCCAGCTCCTCTCTTGGGGACTTCGGCGGTGGTGAGCAGTTCTTC. V is TRBV27 and J is TRBJ2-1, with D perhaps matching TRBD2 (6 bases). The germline gives CDR1 MNHEY, CDR2 SMNVEV (reference sequence). This CDR3 has 16 amino acids. The germline V and J ends were trimmed by 8 bases and 9 bases, with 26 bases remaining between them.

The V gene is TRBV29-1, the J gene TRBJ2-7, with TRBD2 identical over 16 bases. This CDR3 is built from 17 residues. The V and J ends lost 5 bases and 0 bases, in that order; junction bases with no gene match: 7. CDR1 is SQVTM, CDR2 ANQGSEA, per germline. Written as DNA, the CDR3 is TGCAGCGTTTCTCCGGGACTAGCGGGAGGGACCTCCTACGAGCAGTACTTC. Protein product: CSVSPGLAGGTSYEQYF.

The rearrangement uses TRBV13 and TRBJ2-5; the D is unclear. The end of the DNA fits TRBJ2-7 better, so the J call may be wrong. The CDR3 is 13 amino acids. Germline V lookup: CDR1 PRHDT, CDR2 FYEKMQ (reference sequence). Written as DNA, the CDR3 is TGTGCCAGCAGCTCCGGGTCATCCTACGAGCAGTACTTC. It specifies CASSSGSSYEQYF.

The CDR3 region is CASSLQGDKLTDTQYF. The CDR3 DNA follows: TGTGCCAGCAGTCTACAGGGGGATAAGTTGACGGATACGCAGTATTTT. The chain uses TRBV28 and TRBJ2-3; 8 nucleotides align to TRBD1. Germline V gene lookup returns CDR1 MDHEN and CDR2 SYDVKM. Losses at the gene ends were 5 bases for V and 6 bases for J; bases not matched to a gene: 13. This CDR3 spans 16 amino acids.

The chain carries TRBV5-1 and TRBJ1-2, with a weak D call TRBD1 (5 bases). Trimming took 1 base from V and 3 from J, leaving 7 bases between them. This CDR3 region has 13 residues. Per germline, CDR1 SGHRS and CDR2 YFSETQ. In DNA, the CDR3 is TGCGCCAGCAGCTTGCAAGGGGACTATGGCTACACCTTC. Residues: CASSLQGDYGYTF. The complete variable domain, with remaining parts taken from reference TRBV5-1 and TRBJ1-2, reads KAGVTQTPRYLIKTRGQQVTLSCSPISGHRSVSWYQQTPGQGLQFLFEYFSETQRNKGNFPGRFSGRQFSNSRSEMNVSTLELGDSALYLCASSLQGDYGYTFGSGTRLTVV.

The CDR3 spells CASGNKQRETQYF. As DNA, the CDR3 is TGTGCGTCGGGGAACAAACAGCGGGAGACCCAGTACTTC. The V gene is TRBV19, the J gene TRBJ2-5, with a tentative D call TRBD2 (5 bases). CDR1 is LNHDA, CDR2 SQIVND, per germline (reference sequence). This CDR3 has 13 residues. The complete variable domain, with remaining parts taken from reference TRBV19 and TRBJ2-5, reads DGGITQSPKYLFRKEGQNVTLSCEQNLNHDAMYWYRQDPGQGLRLIYYSQIVNDFQKGDIAEGYSVSREKKESFPLTVTSAQKNPTAFYLCASGNKQRETQYFGPGTRLLVL.

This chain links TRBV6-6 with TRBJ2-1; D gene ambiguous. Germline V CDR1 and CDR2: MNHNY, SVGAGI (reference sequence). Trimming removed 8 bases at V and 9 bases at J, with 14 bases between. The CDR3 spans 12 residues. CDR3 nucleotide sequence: TGTGCCAGCGGGCCCCGTTTGGTTGAGCAGTTCTTC. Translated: CASGPRLVEQFF.

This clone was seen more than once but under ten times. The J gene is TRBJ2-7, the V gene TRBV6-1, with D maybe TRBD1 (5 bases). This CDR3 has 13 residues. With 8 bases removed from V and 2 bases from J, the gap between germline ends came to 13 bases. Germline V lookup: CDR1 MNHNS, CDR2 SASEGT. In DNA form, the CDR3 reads TGTGCCAGCCACTCACAGGCTACCTACGAGCAGTACTTC. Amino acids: CASHSQATYEQYF.

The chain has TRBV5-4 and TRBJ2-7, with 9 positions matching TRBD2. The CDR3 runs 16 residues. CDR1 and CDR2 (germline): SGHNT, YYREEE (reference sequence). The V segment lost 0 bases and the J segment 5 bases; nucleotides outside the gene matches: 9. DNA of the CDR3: TGTGCCAGCAGCTTGGCTCTAGCGGGGCGCGGGGACGAGCAGTACTTC. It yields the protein CASSLALAGRGDEQYF.

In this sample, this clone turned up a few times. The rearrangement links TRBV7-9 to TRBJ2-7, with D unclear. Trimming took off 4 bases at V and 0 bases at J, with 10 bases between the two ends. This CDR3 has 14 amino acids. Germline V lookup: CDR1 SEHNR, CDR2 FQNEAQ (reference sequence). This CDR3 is CASSWFRSSYEQYF. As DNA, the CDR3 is TGTGCCAGCAGCTGGTTCAGGTCCTCCTACGAGCAGTACTTC.